Presented here are 29 T cell receptor beta chains from one specimen sequenced in a study of blood T cell repertoires in COVID-19. The method was immunoSEQ multiplex PCR; TCRdb's version includes in-frame clones alone and lacks a portion of them. Of 200,000 to 250,000 clones in the sample, nearly 90% were seen once. Sequencing was carried out using PBMCs or T cells enriched from blood (not recorded which). All receptors derive from a man aged 30-40 years who had recovered from COVID-19.

The chain couples TRBV6-5 to TRBJ1-1; 9 bases fit TRBD1. The V and J ends lost 4 bases and 11 bases, in that order; junction bases with no gene match: 8. The CDR3 is made up of 13 amino acids. From germline, CDR1 is MNHEY and CDR2 SVGAGI. The CDR3 DNA reads as TGTGCCAGCAGTTCCCGGGACAGGGCTCTGGCTTTCTTT. Protein: CASSSRDRALAFF.

V and J are TRBV9 and TRBJ2-1; 7 bases line up with TRBD2. Germline values: CDR1 SGDLS, CDR2 YYNGEE. V shed 5 bases and J 1 base; nucleotides not matched to a gene: 3. The CDR3 sequence is 14 residues long. CDR3 in DNA: TGTGCCAGCAGACCGGGAGGATCCTACAATGAGCAGTTCTTC. As protein: CASRPGGSYNEQFF.

The chain combines TRBV6-5 with TRBJ2-7; 8 nucleotides align to TRBD1. Germline V gene lookup returns CDR1 MNHEY and CDR2 SVGAGI. The CDR3 length is 12 residues. J was trimmed by 6 bases and V by 4 bases; bases with no gene match: 2. Here the CDR3 reads CASSFTGGEQYF. CDR3 in DNA: TGTGCCAGCAGTTTCACAGGGGGCGAGCAGTACTTC.

The rearrangement links TRBV7-9 to TRBJ2-5, with D tentatively TRBD2 (5 bases). V was cut by 5 bases and J by 4 bases, with 20 bases left in between. This CDR3 region has 16 residues. The germline V gene encodes CDR1 SEHNR and CDR2 FQNEAQ (reference sequence). The CDR3 protein is CASSKPLVGSVETQYF. DNA of the CDR3: TGTGCCAGCAGCAAACCTCTGGTTGGTAGCGTAGAGACCCAGTACTTC. The whole variable domain, filled in from reference TRBV7-9 and TRBJ2-5, reads DTGVSQNPRHKITKRGQNVTFRCDPISEHNRLYWYRQTLGQGPEFLTYFQNEAQLEKSRLLSDRFSAERPKGSFSTLEIQRTEQGDSAMYLCASSKPLVGSVETQYFGPGTRLLVL.

This sequence joins TRBV7-9 and TRBJ1-5; 10 nucleotides match TRBD1. This CDR3 region has 16 residues. Germline V lookup: CDR1 SEHNR, CDR2 FQNEAQ (reference sequence). J lost 4 bases, V lost 4 bases, and 7 bases had no gene match. CDR3 in DNA: TGTGCCAGCAGCTCAACAGGGGGACAGGGGAATCAGCCCCAGCATTTT. Translating it yields CASSSTGGQGNQPQHF.

This sequence joins TRBV13 and TRBJ2-7; the match to TRBD2 covers 11 bases. In germline, CDR1 is PRHDT, CDR2 FYEKMQ (reference sequence). The CDR3 is 16 residues long. Trimming cost V 3 bases and J 2 bases; bases outside gene matches: 6. CDR3: CASSLSLSGRAYEQYF. The CDR3 nucleotides read TGTGCCAGCAGCTTGTCTCTTAGCGGGAGGGCCTACGAGCAGTACTTC.

The chain employs TRBV12-3 or TRBV12-4 and TRBJ2-7, with D unresolved. Trimming cost V 1 base and J 6 bases, with 7 bases left between them. The CDR3 is 12 amino acids. CDR3 in amino acids: CASSLGRPEQYF. The CDR3 coding sequence is TGTGCCAGCAGTTTAGGCAGGCCCGAGCAGTACTTC.

This chain uses TRBV7-8 with TRBJ1-4, with 10 bases fitting TRBD1. The V segment lost 1 base and the J segment 8 bases; nucleotides outside the gene matches: 1. This CDR3 is built from 14 residues. CDR1 is SGHVS, CDR2 FQNEAQ, per germline. The CDR3 DNA reads as TGTGCCAGCAGCTTAGGGACAGGGGGAGAAAAACTGTTTTTT. Translation: CASSLGTGGEKLFF.

The chain recombines TRBV12-3 or TRBV12-4 with TRBJ1-5; D remains ambiguous. The CDR3 consists of 12 residues. The V end lost 5 bases, the J end lost 6 bases, and 8 bases lay between the germline ends. CDR3 loop: CASSHGIQPQHF. CDR3 DNA sequence: TGTGCCAGCAGTCACGGGATTCAGCCCCAGCATTTT.

The chain combines TRBV7-2 with TRBJ1-6, with no clear D. CDR3 size: 12 residues. V lost 2 bases, J lost 9 bases, and 5 bases lay in between. Germline CDR1 SGHTA, CDR2 FQGNSA. The CDR3 spells CASSLYVSPLHF. DNA for the CDR3: TGTGCCAGCAGCTTATATGTTTCACCCCTCCACTTT. Full variable domain (rest looked up from reference TRBV7-2 and TRBJ1-6): GAGVSQSPSNKVTEKGKDVELRCDPISGHTALYWYRQSLGQGLEFLIYFQGNSAPDKSGLPSDRFSAERTGGSVSTLTIQRTQQEDSAVYLCASSLYVSPLHFGNGTRLTVT.

The chain couples TRBV3-1 (or the pseudogene TRBV3-2) to TRBJ2-1; tentatively, D is TRBD2 (6 bases). Germline CDR1 reads LGHDT; CDR2 reads YNNKEL (reference sequence). V shed 2 bases and J shed 10 bases, with 15 bases lying between them. The CDR3 runs 14 residues. The CDR3 nucleotides are TGTGCCAGCAGCCAATACGTGGGGGGAGAGGAGCAGTTCTTC. Amino acid sequence: CASSQYVGGEEQFF.

The chain carries TRBV5-1 and TRBJ2-7; perhaps TRBD1 as D (6 bases). Germline loops: CDR1 SGHRS, CDR2 YFSETQ. This CDR3 is built from 17 residues. The V end lost 2 bases, the J end lost 1 base, and 19 bases lay between the germline ends. CDR3 residues: CASSLRGLQDRSYEQYF. CDR3 nucleotide sequence: TGCGCCAGCAGCTTAAGAGGCCTGCAGGACAGATCCTACGAGCAGTACTTC.

The chain employs TRBV27 and TRBJ2-1; TRBD2 matches at 8 bases. The germline gives CDR1 MNHEY, CDR2 SMNVEV (reference sequence). The CDR3 sequence is 17 residues long. Germline trimming cut 5 bases from V and 6 bases from J; bases unmatched to any gene: 15. The CDR3 protein is CASSPSLRRLAINEQFF. The CDR3 DNA follows: TGTGCCAGCAGTCCATCCCTCCGAAGACTAGCGATCAATGAGCAGTTCTTC.

This clone was found a few times. In DNA form, the CDR3 reads TGCGCCAGCAGCCAAGAGCTAGTCTACGAGCAGTACTTC. Residues: CASSQELVYEQYF. The chain links TRBV4-1 to TRBJ2-7; no firm D call. In germline, CDR1 is MGHRA, CDR2 YSYEKL. This CDR3 is 13 amino acids long. The V gene lost 0 bases and the J gene lost 3 bases, with 6 bases spanning the gap.

This sequence joins TRBV25-1 and TRBJ1-4, with D possibly matching TRBD1 (5 bases). The CDR3 loop spans 15 amino acids. The germline V gene encodes CDR1 MGHDK and CDR2 SYGVNS. V was cut by 7 bases and J by 8 bases, with 20 bases left in between. The CDR3 coding sequence is TGTGCCAGCACCCCGAATTACAGTGGGGCGGAAAAACTGTTTTTT. It specifies CASTPNYSGAEKLFF.

This chain uses TRBV28 with TRBJ2-1; 14 bases are a match to TRBD2. The CDR3 is 15 residues long. CDR1 is MDHEN and CDR2 is SYDVKM in the germline V gene. J gave up 9 bases and V 6 bases, and 7 bases lay outside the gene matches. The CDR3 sequence: CASRPGTSGSGEQFF. In DNA form, the CDR3 reads TGTGCCAGCAGGCCCGGGACTAGCGGGAGCGGTGAGCAGTTCTTC.

The chain combines TRBV7-9 with TRBJ1-2; D call uncertain. Germline CDR1 SEHNR, CDR2 FQNEAQ (reference sequence). Trimming took 3 bases from V and 4 from J, leaving 9 bases between them. The CDR3 has 13 residues. The CDR3 sequence is CASSFGSTYGYTF. Written as DNA, the CDR3 is TGTGCCAGCAGCTTTGGTAGCACCTATGGCTACACCTTC.

The chain recombines TRBV6-5 with TRBJ2-7, with 8 bases lining up with TRBD2. The CDR3 loop spans 12 amino acids. Germline CDR1 and CDR2: MNHEY and SVGAGI. J lost 4 bases, V lost 11 bases, and 7 bases had no gene match. CDR3 amino acids: CASRTSGYEQYF. In nucleotides, the CDR3 is TGTGCCTCCCGAACTAGCGGATACGAGCAGTACTTC.

Only one count was recorded for this clone. At one end, the junction sequence differs from germline, possibly due to a read error. The chain links TRBV20-1 to TRBJ2-4; TRBD2 might be the D (5 bases). The CDR3 has 10 amino acids. Looked up from germline, CDR1 is DFQATT and CDR2 is SNEGSKA (reference sequence). The CDR3 DNA reads as TGCAGTGCTAGAGAGGGAAGACTATTCTTC. This gives the protein CSAREGRLFF.

V usage is TRBV4-3 and J usage is TRBJ1-2, with no clear D. This CDR3 has 15 amino acids. Germline CDR1 is LGHNA and CDR2 is YSLEER. V gave up 1 base and J gave up 4 bases, with 13 bases separating them. Written as DNA, the CDR3 is TGCGCCAGCAGCCAAGGGGAGACAACTCTCTATGGCTACACCTTC. It specifies CASSQGETTLYGYTF.

The chain joins TRBV3-1 (or the pseudogene TRBV3-2) to TRBJ2-3; 8 positions agree with TRBD2. Germline CDR1 reads LGHDT; CDR2 reads YNNKEL (reference sequence). The CDR3 is made up of 17 amino acids. V lost 4 bases and J lost 0; bases outside the gene matches: 9. CDR3 loop: CASSRQPGGASTDTQYF. As DNA, the CDR3 is TGTGCCAGCAGCCGTCAACCGGGGGGGGCTAGCACAGATACGCAGTATTTT.

This clone was observed a handful of times. This chain joins TRBV19 and TRBJ1-1, with TRBD1 matching over 8 bases. V was pared by 4 bases and J by 3 bases, with 7 bases of the junction left unmatched. This CDR3 contains 15 residues. In germline, CDR1 is LNHDA, CDR2 SQIVND (reference sequence). DNA of the CDR3: TGTGCCAGTAGTACCCAGGGGGCGGGCGACACTGAAGCTTTCTTT. This codes for CASSTQGAGDTEAFF.

The chain employs TRBV10-3 and TRBJ1-2; 10 positions agree with TRBD1. J was trimmed by 7 bases and V by 6 bases; bases with no gene match: 14. CDR3 length: 16 residues. Germline values: CDR1 ENHRY, CDR2 SYGVKD. In DNA, the CDR3 is TGTGCCATCAGCCCCGCGGAGGGACAGGGGCACGGTGGCTACACCTTC. Protein: CAISPAEGQGHGGYTF.

This sequence joins TRBV7-9 and TRBJ2-2; the D is unclear. The V gene lost 4 bases and the J gene lost 4 bases, with 10 bases spanning the gap. The CDR3 consists of 14 residues. The V gene's germline CDR1 is SEHNR and CDR2 FQNEAQ (reference sequence). CDR3 residues: CASSSPSSTGELFF. The CDR3 coding sequence is TGTGCCAGCAGCTCCCCGTCCTCCACCGGGGAGCTGTTTTTT.

The chain couples TRBV4-2 to TRBJ2-1; no definite D call. V was clipped by 0 bases and J by 1 base, with 10 bases between them. The CDR3 is 16 residues long. Germline V gives CDR1 LGHNA, CDR2 YNFKEQ. CDR3 in amino acids: CASSQDPVTSYNEQFF. The CDR3 DNA sequence: TGTGCCAGCAGCCAAGACCCCGTGACTTCCTACAATGAGCAGTTCTTC.

The chain uses TRBV6-1 and TRBJ2-1; D gene uncertain. CDR3 length equals 12 residues. Trimming took 7 bases from V and 9 from J, leaving 13 bases between them. Germline values: CDR1 MNHNS, CDR2 SASEGT. DNA for the CDR3: TGTGCCAGCACCGCGTCCCCGGGTGAGCAGTTCTTC. Its protein product is CASTASPGEQFF.

The chain recombines TRBV4-1 with TRBJ2-3; 7 bases align to TRBD2. The germline V gene has CDR1 MGHRA and CDR2 YSYEKL. J lost 11 bases, V lost 0 bases, and 20 bases had no gene match. There are 18 residues in the CDR3. CDR3 coding DNA: TGCGCCAGCAGCCAAGATCGGCTAGCGGACCTTTCCCAGCGTTGGCAGTATTTT. Residues: CASSQDRLADLSQRWQYF.

A single count supports this clone. This rearrangement joins TRBV7-3 to TRBJ2-3; no clear D. Germline V gives CDR1 SGHTA, CDR2 FQGTGA. The V gene lost 2 bases and the J gene lost 1 base, with 16 bases spanning the gap. CDR3 size: 17 residues. The CDR3 nucleotides are TGTGCCAGCAGCTTATTGCCTCTATCGGTTGGCACAGATACGCAGTATTTT. It specifies CASSLLPLSVGTDTQYF.

This clone was detected once. V and J are TRBV5-5 and TRBJ1-1, with no clear D. Germline CDR1 SGHKS, CDR2 YYEKEE (reference sequence). The V end was cut by 4 bases, the J end by 1 base, with 11 bases between. The CDR3 covers 14 residues. This chain's CDR3 is CASSARVGNTEAFF. The CDR3 region has the DNA TGTGCCAGCAGCGCGAGGGTGGGGAACACTGAAGCTTTCTTT.